The 17 T cell receptor beta chains below were found in one sample sequenced in a study of sequential checkpoint blockade in melanoma. Noted treatment: randomized to nivolumab then ipilimumab (arm A) or the reverse (arm B). Profiling relied on immunoSEQ multiplex PCR, and the TCRdb table lists in-frame clones only, not all of them. Of approximately 830 clones listed, 25% to 30% were seen once; the top ten hold roughly 15%. The sequences come from tumor tissue (inferred from file names), collected from a patient given nivolumab and ipilimumab in sequence. The receptors come from a human donor with melanoma.

Only a few counts were recorded for this clone. The CDR3 bases are TGTGCCAGCAGTTGGGGACAGTTCAATCAGCCCCAGCATTTT. This encodes CASSWGQFNQPQHF. The J gene is TRBJ1-5, the V gene TRBV28; 7 bases fit TRBD1. After removal of 4 bases from V and 3 bases from J, the junction contained 3 bases not matched to a gene. CDR1 is MDHEN, CDR2 SYDVKM, per germline. The length of the CDR3 is 14 residues.

This clone is large by share. The CDR3 nucleotides read TGTGCCAGCAGTTTAAGAGGGGGCAACGCCGGGGAGCTGTTTTTT. As protein: CASSLRGGNAGELFF. The chain has TRBV28 and TRBJ2-2; 7 bases are shared with TRBD1. From germline, CDR1 is MDHEN and CDR2 SYDVKM. The CDR3 length is 15 residues. With V trimmed by 2 bases and J by 6 bases, 6 bases remained unmatched.

In this sample, this clone turned up once. The CDR3 here is CASSPRDRVILGGNTIYF. DNA for the CDR3: TGTGCCAGCTCACCACGGGACAGGGTTATTCTTGGCGGAAACACCATATATTTT. The chain combines TRBV18 with TRBJ1-3; 9 nucleotides agree with TRBD1. From germline, CDR1 is KGHSH and CDR2 LQKENI. This CDR3 spans 18 amino acids. The trim removed 1 base at V and 4 bases at J, leaving 11 bases unmatched.

This clone showed up just a few times. The rearrangement links TRBV19 to TRBJ1-3; D call uncertain. This CDR3 has 13 amino acids. Germline assignment: CDR1 LNHDA and CDR2 SQIVND (reference sequence). V lost 8 bases to trimming and J lost 0 bases, with 8 bases between them. The CDR3 coding sequence is TGTGCCAGTCAATCGAGCTCTGGAAACACCATATATTTT. It codes for CASQSSSGNTIYF.

This clone turned up a few times. The V call is TRBV6-8, the J call TRBJ1-2; weak D call: TRBD1 (6 bases). Trimming removed 8 bases from V and 8 bases from J, with 15 bases in between. CDR1 and CDR2 (germline): MNHGY, SAAAGT. The CDR3 contains 12 residues. The CDR3 reads CASGFTGLGYTF. The CDR3 DNA reads as TGTGCCAGCGGCTTTACAGGGTTGGGCTACACCTTC.

V usage is TRBV19 and J usage is TRBJ1-2; D is unresolved. CDR3 length equals 16 residues. Per germline, CDR1 LNHDA and CDR2 SQIVND (reference sequence). V lost 3 bases, J lost 4 bases, and 18 bases lay in between. Written as DNA, the CDR3 is TGTGCCAGTAGTATTGCATCAAATCGAAAGACCTATGGCTACACCTTC. Its protein product is CASSIASNRKTYGYTF.

This clone was counted only a few times. The CDR3 coding sequence is TGTGCCAGCAGCGTAGGACGATTCTATAATTCACCCCTCCACTTT. Amino acids: CASSVGRFYNSPLHF. V and J are TRBV9 and TRBJ1-6, with D unclear. The CDR3 has 15 amino acids. The germline gives CDR1 SGDLS, CDR2 YYNGEE. Trimming removed 0 bases at V and 3 bases at J, with 7 bases between. Full variable domain (missing parts from reference TRBV9 and TRBJ1-6): DSGVTQTPKHLITATGQRVTLRCSPRSGDLSVYWYQQSLDQGLQFLIQYYNGEERAKGNILERFSAQQFPDLHSELNLSSLELGDSALYFCASSVGRFYNSPLHFGNGTRLTVT.

The CDR3 DNA reads TGCGCCAGCAGCTTGGACAGCGGGGGAAGCACAGATACGCAGTATTTT. This sequence encodes CASSLDSGGSTDTQYF. The chain uses TRBV5-1 and TRBJ2-3, with 8 nucleotides matching TRBD2. J was trimmed by 0 bases and V by 0 bases; bases with no gene match: 3. This CDR3 has 16 residues. CDR1 is SGHRS, CDR2 YFSETQ, per germline.

The V and J genes are TRBV9 and TRBJ2-2; D ambiguous. The ends were cut back, 3 bases at V and 2 bases at J, with 5 bases in the middle. This CDR3 is built from 13 residues. Germline CDR1 reads SGDLS; CDR2 reads YYNGEE. The CDR3 loop reads CASSGYNTGELFF. The CDR3 nucleotides read TGTGCCAGCAGCGGCTACAACACCGGGGAGCTGTTTTTT.

This clone was counted only a few times. This chain uses TRBV28 with TRBJ1-2, with a weak D call TRBD1 (5 bases). Germline V gene lookup returns CDR1 MDHEN and CDR2 SYDVKM. Deletions cut 1 base from V and 4 bases from J, with 10 bases between. This CDR3 contains 14 residues. The CDR3 DNA reads as TGTGCCAGCAGTTTATATCCGGGGGTCTATGGCTACACCTTC. It specifies CASSLYPGVYGYTF.

The chain joins TRBV5-1 to TRBJ1-2; 9 positions agree with TRBD1. V was clipped by 6 bases and J by 6 bases; unmatched bases: 18. This CDR3 comprises 17 residues. Germline loops: CDR1 SGHRS, CDR2 YFSETQ. Here the CDR3 reads CASTTQTTGGLINGYTF. The CDR3 DNA sequence: TGCGCCAGCACGACCCAGACGACAGGGGGGTTGATAAATGGCTACACCTTC.

This clone came up a few times. V gene TRBV11-3 combines with J gene TRBJ1-5; TRBD1 matches 7 bases. The germline gives CDR1 SGHNT, CDR2 YENEEA. V lost 5 bases, J lost 2 bases, and 3 bases stayed unmatched. CDR3 size: 14 residues. In DNA form, the CDR3 reads TGTGCCAGCAGCCCCACAGGGGGCAATCAGCCCCAGCATTTT. Translation: CASSPTGGNQPQHF.

Here the CDR3 DNA reads TGTGCCAGCAGCTTTTCCTTCTCCTACAATGAGCAGTTCTTC. This translates into CASSFSFSYNEQFF. This chain links TRBV6-4 with TRBJ2-1; no clear D. V was pared by 6 bases and J by 0 bases, with 9 bases between. Per the germline V gene, CDR1 is MRHNA and CDR2 is SNTAGT. CDR3 length: 14 residues.

The sample holds a few counts of this clone. The rearrangement links TRBV28 to TRBJ1-1, with 10 bases that match TRBD1. The V segment lost 5 bases and the J segment 1 base; nucleotides outside the gene matches: 7. This CDR3 region has 16 residues. Germline lookup yields CDR1 MDHEN and CDR2 SYDVKM. The CDR3 DNA reads TGTGCCAGCAGTACCGGGACAGGGGTAACGAACACTGAAGCTTTCTTT. It encodes CASSTGTGVTNTEAFF.

The rearrangement links TRBV18 to TRBJ1-1; D is undetermined. CDR3 length: 13 amino acids. V gave up 2 bases and J gave up 2 bases, with 6 bases separating them. CDR1 KGHSH and CDR2 LQKENI come from the germline V gene. Here the CDR3 reads CASSPNGNTEAFF. The CDR3 DNA follows: TGTGCCAGCTCACCAAACGGAAACACTGAAGCTTTCTTT.

This clone showed up just a few times. The chain is built from TRBV23-1 and TRBJ1-2, with D hard to call. TRBV23-1 is flagged as an ORF with uncertain function. This CDR3 comprises 13 residues. V lost 6 bases and J 7 bases, leaving 15 bases between the germline ends. CDR3 sequence reads: CASSQGGRGGYTF. CDR3 nucleotide sequence: TGCGCCAGCAGCCAAGGAGGACGGGGTGGCTACACCTTC.

The rearrangement joins TRBV30 to TRBJ2-3; D is unclear. Germline V lookup: CDR1 GTSNPN, CDR2 SVGIG (reference sequence). V was shortened by 2 bases and J by 0 bases, with 15 bases between the two germline ends. The CDR3 runs to 16 residues. The CDR3 spells CAWSKVRVTSTDTQYF. As DNA, the CDR3 is TGTGCCTGGAGTAAAGTTAGGGTTACTAGCACAGATACGCAGTATTTT.